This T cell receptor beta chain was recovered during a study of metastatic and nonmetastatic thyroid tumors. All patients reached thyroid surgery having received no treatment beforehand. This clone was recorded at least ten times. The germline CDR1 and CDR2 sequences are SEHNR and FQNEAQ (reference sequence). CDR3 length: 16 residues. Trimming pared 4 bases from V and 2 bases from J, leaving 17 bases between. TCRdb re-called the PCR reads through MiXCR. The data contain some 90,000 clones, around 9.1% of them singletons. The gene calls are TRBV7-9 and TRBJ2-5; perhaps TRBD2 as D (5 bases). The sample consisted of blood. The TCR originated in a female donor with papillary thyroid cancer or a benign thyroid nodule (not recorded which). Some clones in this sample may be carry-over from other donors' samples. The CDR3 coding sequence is TGTGCCAGCAGCTCCCCCGGTGGACGGAGGCAAGAGACCCAGTACTTC. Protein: CASSSPGGRRQETQYF.